Presented here are 15 T cell receptor beta chains from one specimen sequenced in a study of CXCR3-negative and CXCR3-positive naive CD8 T cells. Broader study findings: CXCR3-negative naive cells had less hydrophobic TRB CDR3s than did CXCR3-positive naive cells.

Which antigens these TCRs recognize remains unknown. The libraries of TRB cDNA were prepared using 5' RACE with UMI labels. Reprocessing the 5' RACE reads, TCRdb reports a single entry for every CDR3 protein and omits DNA. Here the sample table reports about 84,000 distinct CDR3 sequences. The sequencing input was naive CXCR3+ CD8+ T cells from blood. The sample's subset: CD45RO-CCR7+CD27+CD95- naive CD8+ T cells expressing CXCR3 (TNR3+). These receptors were taken from a human donor in good health. Some clones in this sample may be carry-over from other donors' samples.

J is TRBJ2-3 and V is TRBV7-3; checking the TCRdb D call of TRBD1 is not possible without DNA. The germline V gene encodes CDR1 SGHTA and CDR2 FQGTGA. CDR3 length: 18 amino acids. The CDR3 is CASSLKVRGAGDADTQYF.

The rearrangement joins TRBV12-3 or TRBV12-4 to TRBJ1-1; absent DNA, TCRdb's TRBD1 call cannot be checked. CDR3 length equals 13 residues. The CDR3 protein is CASIRGVNTEAFF.

This chain links TRBV13 with TRBJ2-1; the TRBD2 assignment by TCRdb is unverifiable without DNA. CDR1 is PRHDT and CDR2 is FYEKMQ in the germline V gene (reference sequence). The CDR3 contains 19 residues. CDR3 protein: CASSRPGTSGGASYNEQFF.

The genes are TRBV27 and TRBJ2-5. The CDR3 runs to 12 residues. CDR1 is MNHEY, CDR2 SMNVEV, per germline (reference sequence). This chain's CDR3 is CASSLAGRPVTF.

The chain couples TRBV12-3 or TRBV12-4 to TRBJ2-1; the D gene TCRdb calls, TRBD2, cannot be checked with no DNA. The CDR3 runs to 16 residues. The CDR3 sequence is CASSPLGLSGSNEQFF.

CDR3 amino acids: CALSEGGTYEQYF. The gene calls are TRBV10-3 and TRBJ2-7; TCRdb indicates TRBD1, and absent DNA this call remains unverified. The CDR3 consists of 13 residues. Germline assignment: CDR1 ENHRY and CDR2 SYGVKD.

The chain couples TRBV5-1 to TRBJ2-7; with no DNA, the TCRdb D assignment of TRBD1 cannot be verified. This CDR3 has 14 amino acids. CDR1 is SGHRS and CDR2 is YFSETQ in the germline V gene. The CDR3: CASSSGTQTYEQDF.

V and J are TRBV28 and TRBJ2-7; no DNA is available, so the TRBD1 call from TCRdb remains unchecked. CDR3 length: 15 amino acids. Germline V CDR1 and CDR2: MDHEN, SYDVKM. The chain's CDR3 is CASSFITGIGYEQYF.

The chain recombines TRBV29-1 with TRBJ2-1; TCRdb's assignment of TRBD2 cannot be checked, as there is no DNA. Germline CDR1 SQVTM, CDR2 ANQGSEA. This CDR3 has 19 residues. The CDR3 reads CSAAPSLAGGPSSYNEQFF.

V and J are TRBV28 and TRBJ1-6. This CDR3 has 13 residues. The germline V gene encodes CDR1 MDHEN and CDR2 SYDVKM. The CDR3: CASSFSTNSPLHF.

The rearrangement links TRBV27 to TRBJ2-7; the TRBD1 assignment by TCRdb is unverifiable without DNA. The CDR3 consists of 16 residues. CDR1 MNHEY and CDR2 SMNVEV come from the germline V gene (reference sequence). The CDR3 protein is CASSQQTRQGAREQYF.

The V and J genes are TRBV28 and TRBJ2-5; there is no DNA to check the TCRdb D call of TRBD2. CDR3 size: 14 residues. The germline CDR1 and CDR2 sequences are MDHEN and SYDVKM. CDR3 region: CASSYEGFQETQYF.

The chain couples TRBV28 to TRBJ2-5; checking the TCRdb D call of TRBD2 is not possible without DNA. The CDR3 is made up of 16 amino acids. Germline-derived CDR1 and CDR2 are MDHEN and SYDVKM. The CDR3 is CASSFLLAGDSETQYF. Combining the CDR3 with reference TRBV28 and TRBJ2-5 gives the whole variable domain DVKVTQSSRYLVKRTGEKVFLECVQDMDHENMFWYRQDPGLGLRLIYFSYDVKMKEKGDIPEGYSVSREKKERFSLILESASTNQTSMYLCASSFLLAGDSETQYFGPGTRLLVL.

The V and J genes are TRBV30 and TRBJ2-1; with no DNA, the TCRdb D assignment of TRBD2 cannot be verified. Germline CDR1 reads GTSNPN; CDR2 reads SVGIG (reference sequence). The CDR3 loop spans 14 amino acids. The CDR3 protein is CAWVSGRALNEQFF.

The rearrangement links TRBV7-9 to TRBJ2-3; TCRdb proposes TRBD1, but this gene call is untestable without DNA. Germline lookup yields CDR1 SEHNR and CDR2 FQNEAQ (reference sequence). This CDR3 spans 16 amino acids. Here the CDR3 reads CASSTRTGGLRDTQYF.